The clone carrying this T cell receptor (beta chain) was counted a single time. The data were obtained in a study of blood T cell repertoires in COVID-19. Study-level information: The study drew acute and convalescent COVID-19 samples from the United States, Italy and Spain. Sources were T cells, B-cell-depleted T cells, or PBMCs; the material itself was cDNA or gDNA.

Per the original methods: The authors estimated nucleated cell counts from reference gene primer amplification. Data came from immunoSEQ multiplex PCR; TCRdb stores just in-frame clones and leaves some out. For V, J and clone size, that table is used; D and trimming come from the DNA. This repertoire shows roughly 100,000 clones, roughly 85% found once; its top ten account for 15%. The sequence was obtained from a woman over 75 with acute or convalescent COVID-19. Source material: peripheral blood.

The CDR3 region has the DNA TGTGCCAGCAGTCGGGACAGATCGGAGGAGCTGTTTTTT. Encoded protein: CASSRDRSEELFF. The chain uses TRBV28 and TRBJ2-2; 7 nucleotides match TRBD1. CDR3 size: 13 residues. Germline V gives CDR1 MDHEN, CDR2 SYDVKM. V lost 5 bases and J lost 10; bases outside the gene matches: 7. Drawing the rest from reference TRBV28 and TRBJ2-2, the complete variable domain is DVKVTQSSRYLVKRTGEKVFLECVQDMDHENMFWYRQDPGLGLRLIYFSYDVKMKEKGDIPEGYSVSREKKERFSLILESASTNQTSMYLCASSRDRSEELFFGEGSRLTVL.